This T cell receptor beta chain came from a study of T cell clonality in common variable immunodeficiency. Study-wide points: Reportedly, TCR beta sequences from common variable immunodeficiency showed fewer deletions and N-nucleotide insertions.

The repertoire was sequenced with immunoSEQ multiplex PCR; TCRdb's copy has only in-frame clones and lacks some. The sample yields about 35,000 clones, without any singletons. CDR1 is SNHLY and CDR2 is FYNNEI in the germline V gene. The CDR3 runs to 15 residues. V dropped 3 bases and J dropped 4 bases, with 13 bases sitting between them. As to this clone: Its antigen is still unknown. The observed sequence ends 3 residues before the CDR3 terminus, with the missing tail filled in from the germline J gene.

Each donor provided 5 to 8 ml of heparinized whole blood. Sequenced input: peripheral blood mononuclear cells. The TCR sequence derives from a person aged 18 to 70 in good health. This rearrangement joins TRBV2 to TRBJ1-5; D is ambiguous. The CDR3 loop reads CASSDASQVNQPQHF. CDR3 DNA (partial): TGTGCCAGCAGTGACGCATCCCAGGTTAATCAGCCC.